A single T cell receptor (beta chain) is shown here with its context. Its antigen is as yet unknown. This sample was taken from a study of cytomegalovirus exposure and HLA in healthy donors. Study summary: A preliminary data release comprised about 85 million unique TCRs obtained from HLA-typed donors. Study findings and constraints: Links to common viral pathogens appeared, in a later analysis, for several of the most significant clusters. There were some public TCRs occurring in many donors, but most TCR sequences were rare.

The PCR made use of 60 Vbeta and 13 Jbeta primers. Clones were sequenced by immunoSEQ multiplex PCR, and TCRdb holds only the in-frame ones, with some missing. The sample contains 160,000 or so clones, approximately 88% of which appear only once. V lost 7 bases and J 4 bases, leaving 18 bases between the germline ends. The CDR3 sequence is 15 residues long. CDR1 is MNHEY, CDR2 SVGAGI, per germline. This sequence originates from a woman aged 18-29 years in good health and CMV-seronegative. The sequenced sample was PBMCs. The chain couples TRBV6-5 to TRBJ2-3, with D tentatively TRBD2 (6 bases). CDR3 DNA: TGTGCCAGCATCTCTTCTGGGGGAGGAGCAGATACGCAGTATTTT. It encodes CASISSGGGADTQYF.